This T cell receptor (beta chain) was obtained from a study of immune characterization of retroperitoneal liposarcoma. CDR1 and CDR2 (germline): SGHTA, FQGNSA. V lost 1 base to trimming and J lost 13 bases, with 20 bases between them. CDR3 size: 15 residues. MiXCR was run by TCRdb on the PCR reads, yielding one entry per CDR3 protein. The table has around 13,000 distinct CDR3 sequences, about half seen once. This clonotype has just a few counts. This chain links TRBV7-2 with TRBJ2-1, with D possibly called TRBD1 or TRBD2 (6 bases each). The specimen was tumor tissue. This receptor was obtained from a female donor with retroperitoneal liposarcoma. CDR3 DNA sequence: TGTGCCAGCAGCTTAGATGGGGGCCCGGGGGAGACCCAGTTCTTC. It yields the protein CASSLDGGPGETQFF.